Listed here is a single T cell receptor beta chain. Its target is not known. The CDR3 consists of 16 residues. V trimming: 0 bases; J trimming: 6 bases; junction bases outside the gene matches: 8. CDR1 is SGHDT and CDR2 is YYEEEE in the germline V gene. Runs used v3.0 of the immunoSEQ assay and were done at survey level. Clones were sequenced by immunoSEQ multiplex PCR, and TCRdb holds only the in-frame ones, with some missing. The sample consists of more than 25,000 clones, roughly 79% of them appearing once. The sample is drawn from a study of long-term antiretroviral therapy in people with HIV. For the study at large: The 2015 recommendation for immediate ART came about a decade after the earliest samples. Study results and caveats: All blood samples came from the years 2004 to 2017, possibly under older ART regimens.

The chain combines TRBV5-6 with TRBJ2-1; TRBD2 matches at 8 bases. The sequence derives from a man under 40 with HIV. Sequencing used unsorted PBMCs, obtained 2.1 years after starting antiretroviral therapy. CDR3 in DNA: TGTGCCAGCAGCTTGGCAGCGGGGGTTGTGAGCAATGAGCAGTTCTTC. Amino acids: CASSLAAGVVSNEQFF.